This TCR beta chain was recorded in a study of blood T cell repertoires in COVID-19. Background on the study: Samples came from the United States, Italy and Spain, spanning acute and convalescent COVID-19.

The protocol was immunoSEQ multiplex PCR, while the TCRdb copy is restricted to in-frame clones and leaves out a portion. The table lists about 160,000 clones, 87% of them singletons. Looked up from germline, CDR1 is SGHTA and CDR2 is FQGNSA. The CDR3 contains 12 residues. V lost 5 bases to trimming and J lost 0 bases, with 3 bases between them. Sequencing used peripheral blood. This clonotype was obtained from an older woman who had recovered from COVID-19. V is TRBV7-2 and J is TRBJ2-3; D ambiguous. DNA of the CDR3: TGTGCCAGCAGCCTCAGCACAGATACGCAGTATTTT. It encodes CASSLSTDTQYF.